This T cell receptor (beta chain) was sequenced for a study of technical replicates of blood from a few donors. Some clones are missing from TCRdb's copy, which holds only in-frame ones; the method was immunoSEQ multiplex PCR. The sample records some 96,000 clones, around 95% being singletons. The CDR3 sequence is 14 residues long. V lost 5 bases and J lost 8; bases outside the gene matches: 8. Per germline, CDR1 SEHNR and CDR2 FQNEAQ (reference sequence). The V call is TRBV7-9, the J call TRBJ1-4; 7 nucleotides align to TRBD1. This sequence originates from a human donor in good health. The material sequenced was T cells isolated from PBMCs. CDR3 protein: CASSRQGLSEKLFF. The CDR3 DNA is TGTGCCAGCAGCCGACAGGGCCTTTCCGAAAAACTGTTTTTT. The complete variable domain, with remaining parts taken from reference TRBV7-9 and TRBJ1-4, reads DTGVSQNPRHKITKRGQNVTFRCDPISEHNRLYWYRQTLGQGPEFLTYFQNEAQLEKSRLLSDRFSAERPKGSFSTLEIQRTEQGDSAMYLCASSRQGLSEKLFFGSGTQLSVL.